This is a list of T cell receptor beta chains from one sample in a study of T cell repertoires in cytomegalovirus infection. Which antigens these TCRs recognize remains unknown. TCRdb processed the reads anew with MiXCR; each CDR3 protein has one entry. The sample yields fewer than 850,000 distinct CDR3 sequences, 29% seen once. Source: cultured CD8+ T cells from PBMCs, taken from culture after CMV antigen stimulation. These receptors were taken from a human donor in good health (CMV status not recorded). Some clones in this sample may be carry-over from other donors' samples. CDR3s include the opening cysteine and the closing phenylalanine or tryptophan. D genes are given only for firm matches. Clone size is given for some rows only: seen once, a few or many times, or a class if the clone is expanded.

clone size	D gene	J gene	V gene	CDR3 protein	CDR3 DNA
NA	NA	TRBJ2-1	TRBV14	CASSQRGPVEQFF	TGTGCCAGCAGCCAAAGGGGCCCCGTTGAGCAGTTCTTC
NA	NA	TRBJ2-6	TRBV12-5	CASGWTPSSGANVLTF	TGTGCTAGTGGCTGGACTCCCAGCTCTGGGGCCAACGTCCTGACTTTC
NA	NA	TRBJ2-1	TRBV6-6	CASSPLIGVSSYNEQFF	TGTGCCAGCAGTCCCTTGATTGGGGTGAGCTCCTACAATGAGCAGTTCTTC
many	NA	TRBJ2-1	TRBV6-4	CASSDSGQSSYNEQFF	TGTGCCAGCAGTGACTCAGGACAGAGCTCCTACAATGAGCAGTTCTTC
NA	NA	TRBJ1-2	TRBV27	CAIRGNYGYTF	TGTGCCATACGCGGCAACTATGGCTACACCTTC
few	NA	TRBJ2-7	TRBV6-5	CASSYRGGEQYF	TGTGCCAGCAGTTACAGGGGCGGGGAGCAGTACTTC
NA	NA	TRBJ1-1	TRBV6-5	CASHPEPGTEAFF	TGTGCCAGTCATCCGGAGCCCGGCACTGAAGCTTTCTTT
many	TRBD2	TRBJ2-1	TRBV7-8	CASSPGLAGPHDEQFF	TGTGCCAGCAGCCCGGGACTAGCGGGGCCGCACGATGAGCAGTTCTTC
few	NA	TRBJ1-1	TRBV20-1	CSARSPGTNMNTEAFF	TGCAGTGCTAGGAGTCCCGGGACGAACATGAACACTGAAGCTTTCTTT
many	TRBD1	TRBJ2-6	TRBV6-2/TRBV6-3	CASSYFDRVSGANVLTF	TGTGCCAGCAGCTACTTTGACAGGGTCTCTGGGGCCAACGTCCTGACTTTC
NA	NA	TRBJ1-2	TRBV15	CATSREEDSYGYTF	TGTGCCACCAGCAGAGAAGAGGACAGCTATGGCTACACCTTC
NA	TRBD2	TRBJ2-2	TRBV13	CASSQIAGAHTGELFF	TGTGCCAGCAGCCAGATAGCGGGGGCCCACACCGGGGAGCTGTTTTTT
NA	NA	TRBJ2-5	TRBV6-1	CASSVRTRQETQYF	TGTGCCAGCAGTGTCCGGACCCGTCAAGAGACCCAGTACTTC
few	NA	TRBJ1-5	TRBV4-1	CASSQDRPSNQPQHF	TGCGCCAGCAGCCAAGACAGACCAAGCAATCAGCCCCAGCATTTT
many	TRBD1	TRBJ1-2	TRBV11-3	CASSQDRGSNYGYTF	TGTGCCAGCAGCCAGGACAGGGGCTCTAACTATGGCTACACCTTC
few	NA	TRBJ2-2	TRBV6-2/TRBV6-3	CASFDTANTGELFF	TGTGCCAGCTTTGACACCGCGAACACCGGGGAGCTGTTTTTT
many	TRBD1	TRBJ1-2	TRBV7-9	CASSSGQGARVYGYTF	TGTGCCAGCAGCTCCGGACAGGGGGCGCGAGTCTATGGCTACACCTTC
NA	TRBD1	TRBJ1-1	TRBV7-9	CASSDTGDTEAFF	TGTGCCAGCAGCGATACAGGGGACACTGAAGCTTTCTTT
medium-sized	TRBD2	TRBJ2-1	TRBV7-2	CASSSGTSGGAGEQFF	TGTGCCAGCAGCTCCGGGACTAGCGGGGGGGCCGGTGAGCAGTTCTTC
NA	TRBD1	TRBJ1-1	TRBV6-5	CATAQGPNTEAFF	TGTGCCACCGCACAGGGGCCAAACACTGAAGCTTTCTTT
NA	TRBD2	TRBJ2-1	TRBV13	CASSAAWTATSGPFEQFF	TGTGCCAGCAGCGCGGCGTGGACTGCTACTAGCGGACCCTTTGAGCAGTTCTTC
few	NA	TRBJ2-1	TRBV12-3/TRBV12-4	CASSMLPGGLIDEQFF	TGTGCCAGCAGTATGCTACCGGGGGGCCTTATCGATGAGCAGTTCTTC
NA	NA	TRBJ1-6	TRBV2	CASSEAADSGSPLHF	TGTGCCAGCAGTGAAGCGGCTGACAGTGGGTCACCCCTCCACTTT
NA	TRBD1	TRBJ1-6	TRBV20-1	CSAFDRGYNSPLHF	TGCAGTGCCTTCGACAGGGGCTATAATTCACCCCTCCACTTT
NA	NA	TRBJ2-3	TRBV3-1	CASSQVEVTDTQYF	TGTGCCAGCAGCCAAGTGGAAGTCACAGATACGCAGTATTTT
NA	NA	TRBJ2-2	TRBV7-6	CASSLRWQGHTGELFF	TGTGCCAGCAGCTTACGGTGGCAGGGTCACACCGGGGAGCTGTTTTTT
NA	NA	TRBJ2-5	TRBV3-1	CASSPIGPGAETQYF	TGTGCCAGCAGCCCTATCGGACCAGGGGCCGAGACCCAGTACTTC
few	NA	TRBJ2-1	TRBV9	CASSVVGGGIEQFF	TGTGCCAGCAGCGTAGTAGGTGGAGGCATTGAGCAGTTCTTC
NA	NA	TRBJ1-2	TRBV6-5	CASSYSKQGADEDHNYGYTF	TGTGCCAGCAGTTACTCAAAACAGGGCGCCGACGAGGACCATAACTATGGCTACACCTTC
few	TRBD1	TRBJ2-7	TRBV10-3	CATFRTGDRNEQYF	TGTGCCACCTTCCGGACAGGGGATCGGAACGAGCAGTACTTC